These 9 T cell receptor beta chains share one sample of origin, sequenced in a study of T-cell memory formation after mild COVID-19. One entry per CDR3 protein, called by TCRdb with MiXCR from the 5' RACE reads. The sample carries fewer than 450,000 distinct CDR3 sequences, 20% to 25% recorded once. Sequencing input: PBMCs or a T cell subset sorted from them (not recorded which). The receptors derive from an adult woman who had mild COVID-19 (a few samples of this study predate the infection). Cell type and time point are not known.

This clonotype was seen more than once but under ten times. This chain links TRBV24-1 with TRBJ1-4; 10 nucleotides align to TRBD1. The germline CDR1 and CDR2 sequences are KGHDR and SFDVKD. The trim removed 3 bases at V and 9 bases at J, leaving 3 bases unmatched. The CDR3 extends over 14 amino acids. DNA of the CDR3: TGTGCCACCAGTGATCCGGGACAGGGGAAAAAACTGTTTTTT. This sequence encodes CATSDPGQGKKLFF.

The chain has TRBV7-9 and TRBJ1-3; perhaps TRBD1 as D (6 bases). The CDR3 runs 16 residues. V lost 1 base and J 2 bases, leaving 12 bases between the germline ends. The germline V gene encodes CDR1 SEHNR and CDR2 FQNEAQ (reference sequence). The CDR3 region is CASSLEVRGTGNTIYF. In nucleotides, the CDR3 is TGTGCCAGCAGCTTAGAGGTCAGGGGCACTGGAAACACCATATATTTT. The variable domain in full, completed from reference TRBV7-9 and TRBJ1-3, reads DTGVSQNPRHKITKRGQNVTFRCDPISEHNRLYWYRQTLGQGPEFLTYFQNEAQLEKSRLLSDRFSAERPKGSFSTLEIQRTEQGDSAMYLCASSLEVRGTGNTIYFGEGSWLTVV.

This clonotype was counted between two and nine times. The CDR3 nucleotides are TGTGCCACCGCTGGCGGCCCAGCTGCGGATACGCAGTATTTT. This encodes CATAGGPAADTQYF. The V call is TRBV12-3 or TRBV12-4, the J call TRBJ2-3; D gene ambiguous. The V gene lost 10 bases and the J gene lost 6 bases, with 20 bases spanning the gap. The CDR3 loop spans 14 amino acids.

The chain links TRBV4-3 to TRBJ2-3; possible D gene TRBD1, 6 bases. This CDR3 region has 16 residues. The V gene's germline CDR1 is LGHNA and CDR2 YSLEER. The V and J ends lost 0 bases and 6 bases respectively, with 16 bases between them. CDR3 residues: CASSQDIGGVADTQYF. CDR3 coding DNA: TGCGCCAGCAGCCAAGATATAGGGGGAGTCGCGGATACGCAGTATTTT.

The chain is built from TRBV3-1 and TRBJ2-5; TRBD1 or TRBD2 may be the D gene (5 bases each). In germline, CDR1 is LGHDT, CDR2 YNNKEL (reference sequence). The CDR3 covers 15 residues. Trimming removed 7 bases at V and 5 bases at J, with 20 bases between. CDR3 sequence (DNA): TGTGCCAGCACCGAGGGGCCAGCCCTGTGGGAGACCCAGTACTTC. Its protein product is CASTEGPALWETQYF.

V and J are TRBV24-1 and TRBJ2-5; TRBD1 might be the D (6 bases). The ends were cut back, 5 bases at V and 4 bases at J, with 19 bases in the middle. In germline, CDR1 is KGHDR, CDR2 SFDVKD. There are 16 residues in the CDR3. The CDR3 DNA sequence: TGTGCCACCAGTGCTGGAGGTACAGGGATCGGAGAGACCCAGTACTTC. Encoded protein: CATSAGGTGIGETQYF.

The CDR3 region is CSARRSGRGTDTQYF. The CDR3 DNA sequence: TGCAGTGCTAGACGTAGCGGGAGGGGCACAGATACGCAGTATTTT. This rearrangement joins TRBV20-1 to TRBJ2-3, with 11 bases that match TRBD2. Trimming cost V 2 bases and J 1 base; bases outside gene matches: 2. In germline, CDR1 is DFQATT, CDR2 SNEGSKA (reference sequence). The CDR3 is made up of 15 amino acids.

The chain recombines TRBV7-2 with TRBJ2-7, with D uncertain. Germline assignment: CDR1 SGHTA and CDR2 FQGNSA. Trimming cost V 0 bases and J 6 bases, with 6 bases left between them. There are 12 residues in the CDR3. The CDR3 region is CASSLAPGEQYF. The CDR3, as DNA: TGTGCCAGCAGCTTAGCCCCCGGCGAGCAGTACTTC.

This clonotype occurred a few times. The V and J genes are TRBV11-2 and TRBJ1-1; 7 nucleotides align to TRBD1. Losses at the gene ends were 1 base for V and 3 bases for J; bases not matched to a gene: 11. Germline CDR1 SGHAT, CDR2 FQNNGV. CDR3 length: 17 amino acids. The CDR3 DNA reads as TGTGCCAGCAGCTTAGCTCCTCGGGCAGGGGGAGACACTGAAGCTTTCTTT. Translation: CASSLAPRAGGDTEAFF.